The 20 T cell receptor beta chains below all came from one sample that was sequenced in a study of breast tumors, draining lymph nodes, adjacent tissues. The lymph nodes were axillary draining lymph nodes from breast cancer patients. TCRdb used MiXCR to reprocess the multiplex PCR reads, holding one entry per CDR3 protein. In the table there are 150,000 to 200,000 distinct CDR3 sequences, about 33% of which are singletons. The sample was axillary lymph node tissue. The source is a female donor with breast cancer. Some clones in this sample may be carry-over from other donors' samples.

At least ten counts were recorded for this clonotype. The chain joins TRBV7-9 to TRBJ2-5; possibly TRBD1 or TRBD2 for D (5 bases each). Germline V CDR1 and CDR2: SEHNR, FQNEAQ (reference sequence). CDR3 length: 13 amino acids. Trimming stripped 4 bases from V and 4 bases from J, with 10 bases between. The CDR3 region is CASSWDGGETQYF. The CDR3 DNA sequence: TGTGCCAGCAGCTGGGATGGGGGAGAGACCCAGTACTTC.

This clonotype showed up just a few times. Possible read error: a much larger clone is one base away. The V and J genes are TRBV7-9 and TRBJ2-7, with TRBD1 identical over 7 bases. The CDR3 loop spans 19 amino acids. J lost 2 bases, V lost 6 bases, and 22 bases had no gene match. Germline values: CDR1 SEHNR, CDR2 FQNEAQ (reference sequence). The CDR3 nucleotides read TGTGCCAGCAGTCATCCAGGGGGTTTATCTCGGCGTGAACCCTACGAGCAGTACTTC. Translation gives CASSHPGGLSRREPYEQYF.

CDR3 coding DNA: TGTGCCGGGAATGACGAGGGGGCGAGCAATCAGCCCCAGCATTTT. Its protein product is CAGNDEGASNQPQHF. The rearrangement uses TRBV2 and TRBJ1-5; 7 nucleotides line up with TRBD1. Trimming took 11 bases from V and 1 from J; bases not matched to a gene: 11. The CDR3 contains 15 residues. The germline V gene has CDR1 SNHLY and CDR2 FYNNEI.

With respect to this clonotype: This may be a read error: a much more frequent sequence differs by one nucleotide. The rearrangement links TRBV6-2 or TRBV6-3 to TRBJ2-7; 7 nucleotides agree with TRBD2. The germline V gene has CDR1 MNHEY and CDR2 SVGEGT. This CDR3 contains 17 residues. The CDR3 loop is CASSYRGVVAATYEQHF. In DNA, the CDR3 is TGTGCCAGCAGTTACCGGGGGGTAGTAGCGGCCACCTACGAGCAGCACTTC.

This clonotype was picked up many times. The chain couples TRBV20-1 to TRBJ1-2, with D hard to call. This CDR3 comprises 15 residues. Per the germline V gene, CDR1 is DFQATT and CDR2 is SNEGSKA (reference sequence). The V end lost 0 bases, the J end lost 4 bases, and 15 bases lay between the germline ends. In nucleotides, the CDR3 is TGCAGTGCTAGAGATCCTGGCCGTAGTCCCTATGGCTACACCTTC. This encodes CSARDPGRSPYGYTF.

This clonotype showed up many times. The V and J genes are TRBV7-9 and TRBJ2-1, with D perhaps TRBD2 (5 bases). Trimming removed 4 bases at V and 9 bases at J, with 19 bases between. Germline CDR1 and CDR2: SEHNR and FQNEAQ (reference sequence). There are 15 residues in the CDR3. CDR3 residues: CASSSKSVGVSEQFF. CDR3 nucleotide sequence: TGTGCCAGCAGCTCCAAGAGTGTGGGAGTCAGTGAGCAGTTCTTC.

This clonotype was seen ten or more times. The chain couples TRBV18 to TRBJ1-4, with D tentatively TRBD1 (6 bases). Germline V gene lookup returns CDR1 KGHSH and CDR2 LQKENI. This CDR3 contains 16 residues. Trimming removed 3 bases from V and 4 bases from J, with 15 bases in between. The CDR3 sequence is CASSPQPGQRNEKLFF. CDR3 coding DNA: TGTGCCAGCTCACCCCAGCCTGGACAGCGTAATGAAAAACTGTTTTTT.

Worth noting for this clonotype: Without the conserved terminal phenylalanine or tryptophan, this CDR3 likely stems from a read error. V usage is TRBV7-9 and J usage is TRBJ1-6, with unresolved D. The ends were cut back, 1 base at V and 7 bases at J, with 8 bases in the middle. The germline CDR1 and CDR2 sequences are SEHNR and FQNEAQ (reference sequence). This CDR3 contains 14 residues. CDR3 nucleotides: TGTGCCAGCAGCTTAGGGAACCGGAATTCACCCCTCCACCTT. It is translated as CASSLGNRNSPLHL.

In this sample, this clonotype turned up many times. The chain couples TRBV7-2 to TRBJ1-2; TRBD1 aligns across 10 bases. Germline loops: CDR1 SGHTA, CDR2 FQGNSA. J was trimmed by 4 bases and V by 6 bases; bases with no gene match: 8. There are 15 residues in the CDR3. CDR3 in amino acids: CASSPPGDRGYGYTF. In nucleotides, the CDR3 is TGTGCCAGCAGTCCACCGGGGGACAGGGGCTATGGCTACACCTTC.

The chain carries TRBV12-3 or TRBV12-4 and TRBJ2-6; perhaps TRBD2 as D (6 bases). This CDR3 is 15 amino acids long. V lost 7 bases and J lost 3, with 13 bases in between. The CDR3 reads CASTQMGGGANVLTF. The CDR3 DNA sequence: TGTGCCAGCACCCAAATGGGAGGTGGGGCCAACGTCCTGACTTTC.

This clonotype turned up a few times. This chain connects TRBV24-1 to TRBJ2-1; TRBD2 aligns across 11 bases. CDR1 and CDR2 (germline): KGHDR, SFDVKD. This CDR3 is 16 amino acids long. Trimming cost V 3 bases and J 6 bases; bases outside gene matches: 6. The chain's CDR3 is CATSDRTSGRSNEQFF. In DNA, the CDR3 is TGTGCCACCAGTGATCGAACTAGCGGGAGATCCAATGAGCAGTTCTTC.

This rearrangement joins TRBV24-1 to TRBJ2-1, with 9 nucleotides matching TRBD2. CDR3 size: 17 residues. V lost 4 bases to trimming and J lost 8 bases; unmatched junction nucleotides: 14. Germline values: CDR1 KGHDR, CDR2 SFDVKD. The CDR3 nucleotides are TGTGCCACCAGTGACTCGATAGCGGGGGCCTTTCGCCATGAGCAGTTCTTC. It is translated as CATSDSIAGAFRHEQFF.

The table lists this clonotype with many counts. CDR3 loop: CASSPGQGALHEKLFF. The CDR3 bases are TGCGCCAGCAGCCCCGGACAGGGGGCGTTGCATGAAAAACTGTTTTTT. This chain joins TRBV5-1 and TRBJ1-4; 11 nucleotides match TRBD1. The CDR3 runs to 16 residues. The V gene's germline CDR1 is SGHRS and CDR2 YFSETQ. V was clipped by 4 bases and J by 6 bases; unmatched bases: 8.

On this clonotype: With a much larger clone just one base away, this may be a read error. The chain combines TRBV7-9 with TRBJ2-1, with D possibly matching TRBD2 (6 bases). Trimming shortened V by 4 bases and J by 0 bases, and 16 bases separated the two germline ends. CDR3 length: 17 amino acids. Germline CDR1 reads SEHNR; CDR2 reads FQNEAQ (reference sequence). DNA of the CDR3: TGTGCCAGCAGCTCCCTAGAGGCGGGATCCTCCTACAATGAGCAGTTCTTC. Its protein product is CASSSLEAGSSYNEQFF.

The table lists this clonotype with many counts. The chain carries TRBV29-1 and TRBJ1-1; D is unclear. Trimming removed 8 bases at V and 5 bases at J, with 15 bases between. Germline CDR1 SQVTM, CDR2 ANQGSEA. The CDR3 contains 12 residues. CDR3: CSTKGGMTEAFF. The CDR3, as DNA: TGCAGCACCAAGGGAGGGATGACTGAAGCTTTCTTT.

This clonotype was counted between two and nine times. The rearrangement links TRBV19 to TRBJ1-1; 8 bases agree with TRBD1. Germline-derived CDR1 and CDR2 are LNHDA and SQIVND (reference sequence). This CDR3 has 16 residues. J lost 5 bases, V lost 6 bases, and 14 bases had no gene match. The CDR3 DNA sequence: TGTGCCAGTAGAGGACGAAGACAGGGGCGGAGTACTGAAGCTTTCTTT. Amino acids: CASRGRRQGRSTEAFF. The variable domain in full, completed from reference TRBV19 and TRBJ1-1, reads DGGITQSPKYLFRKEGQNVTLSCEQNLNHDAMYWYRQDPGQGLRLIYYSQIVNDFQKGDIAEGYSVSREKKESFPLTVTSAQKNPTAFYLCASRGRRQGRSTEAFFGQGTRLTVV.

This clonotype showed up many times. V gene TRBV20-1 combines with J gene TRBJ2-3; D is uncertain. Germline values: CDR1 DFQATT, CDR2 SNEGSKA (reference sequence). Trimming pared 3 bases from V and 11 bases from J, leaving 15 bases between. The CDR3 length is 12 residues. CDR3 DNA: TGCAGTGCTAGCCCCCCCCGTTCAGGGCAGTATTTT. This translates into CSASPPRSGQYF.

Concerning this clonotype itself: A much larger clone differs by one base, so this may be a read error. The CDR3, as DNA: TGCAGTGCTAGAGACCGGACAGGGGGCTCCGGGCAGTACTTC. Translating gives CSARDRTGGSGQYF. The chain couples TRBV20-1 to TRBJ2-7; 11 bases align to TRBD1. Germline CDR1 and CDR2: DFQATT and SNEGSKA (reference sequence). Trimming removed 0 bases from V and 9 bases from J; junction bases left unmatched: 7. This CDR3 is 14 amino acids long.

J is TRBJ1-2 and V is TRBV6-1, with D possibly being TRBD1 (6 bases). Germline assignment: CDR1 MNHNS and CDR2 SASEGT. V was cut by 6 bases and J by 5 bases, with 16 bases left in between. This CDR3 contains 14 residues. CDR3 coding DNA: TGTGCCAGCAGACATCAGGGAGGGGGGTATGGCTACACCTTC. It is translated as CASRHQGGGYGYTF.

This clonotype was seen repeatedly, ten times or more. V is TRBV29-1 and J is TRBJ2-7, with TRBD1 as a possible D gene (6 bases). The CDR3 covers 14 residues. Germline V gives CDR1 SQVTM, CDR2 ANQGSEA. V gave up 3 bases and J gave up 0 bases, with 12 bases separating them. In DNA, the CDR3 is TGCAGCGTTGATAGGCAGGGGAACTCCTACGAGCAGTACTTC. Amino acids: CSVDRQGNSYEQYF.